The 3 T cell receptor beta chains reported below all come from one sample, sequenced in a study of blood T cell repertoires in COVID-19. Sequencing was performed with immunoSEQ multiplex PCR; in TCRdb, only in-frame clones are kept and a portion is missing. The top ten clones hold over 4% of a sample with some 47,000 clones, less than 95% of them seen once. Material for sequencing was peripheral blood. Source of these receptors: a man aged 65 to 79 with acute or convalescent COVID-19.

This chain links TRBV5-6 with TRBJ1-6, with no clear D. The CDR3 runs to 16 residues. Germline V gene lookup returns CDR1 SGHDT and CDR2 YYEEEE. The V and J ends lost 1 base and 6 bases respectively, with 14 bases between them. In DNA form, the CDR3 reads TGTGCCAGCAGCTTGATTACATCCACCTCTAATTCACCCCTCCACTTT. Translation: CASSLITSTSNSPLHF.

Of note for this clone: Other DNA sequences within the sample encode an identical CDR3. The chain combines TRBV6-5 with TRBJ1-2; D perhaps matches TRBD1 (6 bases). The CDR3 covers 14 residues. Germline lookup yields CDR1 MNHEY and CDR2 SVGAGI. V lost 0 bases to trimming and J lost 1 base, with 6 bases between them. CDR3 amino acids: CASSYSRGNYGYTF. The CDR3 coding sequence is TGTGCCAGCAGTTACTCCAGGGGTAACTATGGCTACACCTTC.

The rearrangement links TRBV19 to TRBJ1-5, with TRBD1 matching 7 bases. The germline CDR1 and CDR2 sequences are LNHDA and SQIVND (reference sequence). This CDR3 has 17 amino acids. The V segment lost 3 bases and the J segment 1 base; nucleotides outside the gene matches: 9. CDR3 protein: CASSIMARGRSNQPQHF. CDR3 sequence (DNA): TGTGCCAGTAGTATTATGGCTAGGGGGCGAAGCAATCAGCCCCAGCATTTT.